Following are 3 T cell receptor beta chains from one sample sequenced in a study of shared clonotypes between healthy human individuals. Profiling relied on immunoSEQ multiplex PCR, and the TCRdb table lists in-frame clones only, not all of them. The repertoire holds millions of clones, 85% to 95% seen once, with 0.1% to 0.15% in the top ten. The sample taken for sequencing was naive CD4+ T cells sorted from blood. Indicated subset: CD45RA+ positively selected. Receptors originate from a man aged 18 to 30 in good health.

The rearrangement links TRBV6-1 to TRBJ2-7; D could derive from TRBD1 or TRBD2 (6 bases each). From germline, CDR1 is MNHNS and CDR2 SASEGT. The CDR3 has 20 residues. Trimming removed 2 bases at V and 6 bases at J, with 32 bases between. The CDR3 region is CASSERLRGVDQVKAREQYF. The CDR3 coding sequence is TGTGCCAGCAGTGAAAGGCTTAGGGGGGTGGATCAGGTGAAGGCGCGCGAGCAGTACTTC.

The chain couples TRBV2 to TRBJ2-7, with no clear D. The CDR3 is 11 amino acids. The V gene lost 4 bases and the J gene lost 6 bases, with 7 bases spanning the gap. Looked up from germline, CDR1 is SNHLY and CDR2 is FYNNEI. This CDR3 reads CASSVMSEQYF. For the CDR3, the DNA is TGTGCCAGCAGTGTAATGTCCGAGCAGTACTTC.

This chain joins TRBV19 and TRBJ1-2, with 7 bases lining up with TRBD1. The CDR3 has 13 residues. CDR1 and CDR2 from the germline V gene are LNHDA and SQIVND (reference sequence). Losses at the gene ends were 4 bases for V and 7 bases for J; bases not matched to a gene: 6. The CDR3 protein is CASSSDRVRGYTF. The CDR3 nucleotides read TGTGCCAGTAGTAGCGACAGGGTCCGTGGCTACACCTTC. The full variable domain, its missing parts supplied by reference TRBV19 and TRBJ1-2, is DGGITQSPKYLFRKEGQNVTLSCEQNLNHDAMYWYRQDPGQGLRLIYYSQIVNDFQKGDIAEGYSVSREKKESFPLTVTSAQKNPTAFYLCASSSDRVRGYTFGSGTRLTVV.